Listed here are 3 T cell receptor beta chains from one sample, sequenced in a study of control samples from healthy donors and cancer patients. Repertoires were generated with immunoSEQ multiplex PCR, while TCRdb's copy carries only in-frame clones and drops some. The data hold about 130,000 clones, with about 90% observed a single time. The material sequenced was blood. Source of these receptors: a young man in good health.

V is TRBV4-2 and J is TRBJ2-3; TRBD1 might be the D (5 bases). CDR1 is LGHNA and CDR2 is YNFKEQ in the germline V gene. The CDR3 runs 18 residues. Trimming pared 0 bases from V and 2 bases from J, leaving 18 bases between. CDR3 sequence (DNA): TGTGCCAGCAGCCAAGAAGCTCCCCAGGGTTCCTACACAGATACGCAGTATTTT. Its translation is CASSQEAPQGSYTDTQYF.

The chain combines TRBV19 with TRBJ1-3; no clear D. CDR3 length: 13 amino acids. CDR1 is LNHDA and CDR2 is SQIVND in the germline V gene (reference sequence). With 6 bases removed from V and 1 base from J, the gap between germline ends came to 7 bases. CDR3 bases: TGTGCCAGTAGGCACATATCTGGAAACACCATATATTTT. Translated, it gives CASRHISGNTIYF.

The chain couples TRBV6-1 to TRBJ1-2; TRBD1 agrees at 8 bases. The CDR3 has 16 amino acids. With V trimmed by 0 bases and J by 7 bases, 10 bases remained unmatched. Germline V gene data show CDR1 as MNHNS and CDR2 as SASEGT. CDR3 residues: CASSEAGAGQGAGYTF. The CDR3 DNA reads TGTGCCAGCAGTGAAGCTGGTGCCGGGCAGGGGGCTGGCTACACCTTC.